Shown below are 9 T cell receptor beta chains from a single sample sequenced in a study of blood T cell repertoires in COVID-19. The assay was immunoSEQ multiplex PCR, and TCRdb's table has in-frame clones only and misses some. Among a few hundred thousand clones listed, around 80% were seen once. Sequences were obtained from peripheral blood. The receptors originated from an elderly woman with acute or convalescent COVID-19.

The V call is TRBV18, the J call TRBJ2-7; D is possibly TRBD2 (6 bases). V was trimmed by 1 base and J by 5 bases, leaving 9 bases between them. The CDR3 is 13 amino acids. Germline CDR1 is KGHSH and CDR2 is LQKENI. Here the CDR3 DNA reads TGTGCCAGCTCACCACAGGAGGGGAACGAGCAGTACTTC. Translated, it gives CASSPQEGNEQYF.

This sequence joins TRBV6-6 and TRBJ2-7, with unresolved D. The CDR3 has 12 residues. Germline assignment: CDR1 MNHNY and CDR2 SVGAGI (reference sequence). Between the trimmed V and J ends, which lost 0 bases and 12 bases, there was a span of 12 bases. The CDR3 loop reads CASSYSAGAVYF. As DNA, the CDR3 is TGTGCCAGCAGTTACTCAGCTGGAGCCGTGTACTTC.

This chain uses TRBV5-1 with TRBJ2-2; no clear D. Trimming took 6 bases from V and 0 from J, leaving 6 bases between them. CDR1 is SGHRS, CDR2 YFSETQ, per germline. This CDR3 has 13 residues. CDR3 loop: CASNGANTGELFF. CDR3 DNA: TGCGCCAGCAACGGAGCGAACACCGGGGAGCTGTTTTTT.

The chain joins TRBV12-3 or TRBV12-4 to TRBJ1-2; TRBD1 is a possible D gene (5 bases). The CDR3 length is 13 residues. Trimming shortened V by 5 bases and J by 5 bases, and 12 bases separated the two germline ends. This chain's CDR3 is CASSPDRTYGYTF. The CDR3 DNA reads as TGTGCCAGCAGTCCAGACAGAACTTATGGCTACACCTTC.

CDR3 nucleotides: TGTGCCAGCGATGCCAGGGGTGAAAACATTCAGTACTTC. Translating it yields CASDARGENIQYF. V usage is TRBV3-1 (or the pseudogene TRBV3-2) and J usage is TRBJ2-4, with a tentative D call TRBD1 (6 bases). The CDR3 has 13 residues. Germline V gene lookup returns CDR1 LGHDT and CDR2 YNNKEL (reference sequence). Trimming left V 8 bases short and J 5 bases short, with 13 bases between.

The CDR3 loop is CASSLPGGGYGYTF. DNA for the CDR3: TGTGCCAGCAGCTTACCCGGGGGGGGCTATGGCTACACCTTC. The chain has TRBV7-9 and TRBJ1-2, with D possibly matching TRBD1 (5 bases). The CDR3 length is 14 residues. Germline V lookup: CDR1 SEHNR, CDR2 FQNEAQ (reference sequence). Trimming took 2 bases from V and 4 from J, leaving 11 bases between them.

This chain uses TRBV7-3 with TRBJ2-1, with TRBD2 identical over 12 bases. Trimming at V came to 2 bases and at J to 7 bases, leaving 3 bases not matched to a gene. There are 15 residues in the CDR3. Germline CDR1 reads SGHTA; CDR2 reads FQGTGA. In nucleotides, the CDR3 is TGTGCCAGCAGCTTACTAGCGGGAGGGGTGAATGAGCAGTTCTTC. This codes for CASSLLAGGVNEQFF.

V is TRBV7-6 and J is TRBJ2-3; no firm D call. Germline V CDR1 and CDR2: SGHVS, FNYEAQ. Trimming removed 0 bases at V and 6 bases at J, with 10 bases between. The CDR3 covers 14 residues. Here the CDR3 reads CASSLALSRDTQYF. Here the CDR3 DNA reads TGTGCCAGCAGCTTAGCCCTGAGCAGGGATACGCAGTATTTT.

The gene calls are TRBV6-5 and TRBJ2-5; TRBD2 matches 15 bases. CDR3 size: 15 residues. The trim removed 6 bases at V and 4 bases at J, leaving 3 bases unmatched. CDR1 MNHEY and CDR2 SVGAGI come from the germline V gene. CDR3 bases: TGTGCCAGCAGAACGGGACTAGCGGGAGGAGAGACCCAGTACTTC. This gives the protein CASRTGLAGGETQYF.